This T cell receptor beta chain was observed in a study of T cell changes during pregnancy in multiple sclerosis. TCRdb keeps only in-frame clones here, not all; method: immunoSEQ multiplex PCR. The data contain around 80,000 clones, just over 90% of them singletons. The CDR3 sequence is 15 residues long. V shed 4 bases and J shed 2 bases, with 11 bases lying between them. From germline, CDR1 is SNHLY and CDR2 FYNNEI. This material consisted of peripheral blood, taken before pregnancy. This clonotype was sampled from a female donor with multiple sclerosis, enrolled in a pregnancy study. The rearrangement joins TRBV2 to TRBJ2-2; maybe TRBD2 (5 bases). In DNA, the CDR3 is TGTGCCAGCAGTGCGCAGCCTAGCAACACCGGGGAGCTGTTTTTT. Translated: CASSAQPSNTGELFF.